The rows below give T cell receptor beta chains drawn from one sample of a study of spatial heterogeneity in lung cancer. Via MiXCR, TCRdb re-called the 5' RACE reads, giving one row per CDR3 protein. The data contain around 110,000 distinct CDR3 sequences, over 9% of them seen just once; the ten biggest clones take up approximately 15%. The source material was PBMCs, sampled at follow-up. These receptors were taken from a male donor with early-stage non-small cell lung cancer. The CDR3 runs from the conserved cysteine through the conserved F or W. Each record gives: V gene, J gene, D gene, clone size, CDR3 DNA, CDR3 protein. D genes are given only for firm matches. Size tells how often a clone was seen (once, few, many) or the class of an expanded clone, and some rows leave it out.

>TRBV5-1|TRBJ1-1|.|many
TGCGCCAGCAGCCCCGGGCGCGTAAGCACTGAAGCTTTCTTT
CASSPGRVSTEAFF
>TRBV12-3/TRBV12-4|TRBJ1-5|TRBD1|.
TGTGCCAGCAGCGTCGGGACAGGGGGAGGTCAGCCCCAGCATTTT
CASSVGTGGGQPQHF
>TRBV6-5|TRBJ1-5|TRBD1|few
TGTGCCAGCAGTAGGACAGGGGGCGCCGGGAATCAGCCCCAGCATTTT
CASSRTGGAGNQPQHF
>TRBV28|TRBJ2-7|.|few
TGTGCCACATGTCGGGCCCCATGCCCCGAGCAGTACTTC
CATCRAPCPEQYF
>TRBV3-1|TRBJ1-2|.|many
TGTGCCAGCAGCCCTTATGGAGACAGGAACTATGGCTACACCTTC
CASSPYGDRNYGYTF
>TRBV27|TRBJ1-4|.|.
TGTGCCAGCAGTATGTATGGGACTAATGAAAAACTGTTTTTT
CASSMYGTNEKLFF
>TRBV7-6|TRBJ2-3|.|.
TGTGCCAGCAGCTCATTGGGCAGGTACACAGATACGCAGTATTTT
CASSSLGRYTDTQYF
>TRBV5-5|TRBJ1-5|.|.
TGTGCCAGCAGCTGGGACAAAAATCAGCCCCAGCATTTT
CASSWDKNQPQHF
>TRBV9|TRBJ1-3|.|few
TGTGCCAGCGGGTCTCTGCACTCTGGAAACACCATATATTTT
CASGSLHSGNTIYF
>TRBV12-3/TRBV12-4|TRBJ1-5|TRBD1|.
TGTGCCAGCAAAGGGACAGGGTTTCAGCCCCAGCATTTT
CASKGTGFQPQHF
>TRBV24-1|TRBJ2-5|TRBD1|few
TGTGCCACCAGGGCGACAGGGTTCGAGACCCAGTACTTC
CATRATGFETQYF
>TRBV20-1|TRBJ1-1|.|many
TGCAGTGCTAGAGATCGAGGACGGAGTCATGAAGCTTTCTTT
CSARDRGRSHEAFF
>TRBV4-3|TRBJ1-1|.|many
TGCGCCAGCAGCCAAGCCCTACAGATAACTGAAGCTTTCTTT
CASSQALQITEAFF
>TRBV3-1|TRBJ1-2|.|few
TGTGCCAGCAGCCAAGATTCCGGCAGGGCGGGGTATGGCTACACCTTC
CASSQDSGRAGYGYTF
>TRBV11-3|TRBJ1-1|.|.
TGTGCCAGCAGCTTCGGCGTGGAGGACACTGAAGCTTTCTTT
CASSFGVEDTEAFF
>TRBV10-3|TRBJ2-3|TRBD2|few
TGTGCCACCAAGCCTAGCGGGGGGCTAAATACGCAGTATTTT
CATKPSGGLNTQYF
>TRBV25-1|TRBJ1-3|TRBD1|.
TGTGCCAGCAGGGCGGACAGGGGGCAAGGAAACACCATATATTTT
CASRADRGQGNTIYF
>TRBV12-3/TRBV12-4|TRBJ2-5|TRBD1|.
TGTGCCAGCAGTTCCGGGACAGGGGGTTCGAGCCAGTACTTC
CASSSGTGGSSQYF
>TRBV24-1|TRBJ2-7|.|few
TGTGCCACCAGTGACCCGAAGAGGATAGAGCAGTACTTC
CATSDPKRIEQYF
>TRBV6-2/TRBV6-3|TRBJ1-6|.|.
TGTGCCAGCAGACCACAGGGAGCCTATTCACCCCTCCACTTT
CASRPQGAYSPLHF
>TRBV28|TRBJ1-5|TRBD1|.
TGTGCCAGCAGTATAAATACAGGGGGCAAAGGCAATCAGCCCCAGCATTTT
CASSINTGGKGNQPQHF
>TRBV27|TRBJ1-6|.|.
TGTGCCAGCAGTTTATCGGAGACAGCTATTCGGACCCTCCACTTT
CASSLSETAIRTLHF